The TCR beta chain described here comes from a study of cytomegalovirus exposure and HLA in healthy donors. Broader study findings: Later findings reportedly placed an Asian-associated ancestry cluster below the roughly 670-donor mean for N-insertions.

There are a few counts of this clone. Its antigen remains unknown. The CDR3 consists of 13 residues. Losses at the gene ends were 6 bases for V and 3 bases for J; bases not matched to a gene: 5. Germline-derived CDR1 and CDR2 are SQVTM and ANQGSEA. It was with 60 Vbeta and 13 Jbeta primers that the PCR ran. The data were produced by immunoSEQ multiplex PCR, yet TCRdb's version contains in-frame clones alone and is incomplete. The sample lists 110,000 to 150,000 clones, about 70% seen once, with approximately 2% in the top ten. This rearrangement joins TRBV29-1 to TRBJ2-1; 7 nucleotides agree with TRBD2. The receptor's source is a woman aged 60 to 75 in good health and CMV-seropositive. Sequencing was performed on PBMCs. CDR3 in amino acids: CSVGLAVYNEQFF. CDR3 in DNA: TGCAGCGTCGGCCTAGCGGTCTACAATGAGCAGTTCTTC.